This T cell receptor beta chain appears in the sequencing data of a study of cytomegalovirus exposure and HLA in healthy donors (dated by TCRdb to about 2017). Broadly, across the study: According to a later analysis, the 120 validation repertoires were produced on the same platform as the 666 repertoires of the first cohort. The study was designed to test whether signatures of past pathogen exposure could be identified by cataloging public T cell receptors. In addition to the first cohort of 666 subjects, a separate validation cohort of about 120 different subjects was used. The study combined high-throughput TCR immunosequencing, statistical association of individual TCRs with disease status, and machine learning to predict cytomegalovirus infection status.

Points on this clone: Its antigen remains unidentified. There are no base qualities to consult, and no much larger clone falls within one base.

Library creation used the immunoSEQ multiplex PCR assay. The authors processed their data as follows. A statistical classification framework was built for diagnosing cytomegalovirus status from the catalog of TCR beta chain sequences. The source is immuneACCESS, and TCRdb retained only in-frame sequences with V and J called. Part of the clones is not carried over; for the studies checked, unresolved V genes explain less than half of this, and the remainder is unexplained. V and J calls and clone size come straight from that table; D and trimming were deduced from the DNA. The sample table holds approximately 65,000 clones, of which under 96% were seen once. The ten largest clones take up 4.5% of the sample. The full study reports these points: In the study, some 160 TCR beta chains were listed as associated with cytomegalovirus. In both the original and validation cohorts, the classifier was reported to diagnose cytomegalovirus status with high specificity and sensitivity. A few of the identified cytomegalovirus-associated TCR beta chains were confirmed in vitro to be specific for cytomegalovirus antigens. A later analysis had no HLA typing for the validation cohort, so co-occurrence there was scored across all 120 repertoires. Most TCR sequences were seen in very few donors, while some public TCRs were found in many individuals. It was suggested by the authors that the approach could potentially be generalized to other disease states and immunological phenotypes. Of the cluster scores, 90% to 95% were above 0 in a later analysis, which found that TCRs clustered in the first cohort also tended to co-occur in the roughly 130 validation repertoires.

The donors were included in the validation cohort of approximately 130 subjects, a group kept apart from the approximately 700-subject first cohort. CDR1 and CDR2 (SGHTS, YDEGEE) derive from the germline V gene. V and J are truncated by 3 bases and 5 bases respectively, leaving an intervening sequence of 15 bases. Taken from cysteine to phenylalanine, the CDR3 has 14 residues. Only the CDR3 DNA stays, 42 bases, in frame from base 1. The chain was built from TRBV5-8 and TRBJ2-7, with the D gene uncertain. This clonotype was obtained from a woman between 18 and 29 years old in good health and CMV-seropositive. Sequencing was done on a sample of PBMCs. The DNA is TGTGCCAGCAGCTCCCCCCTAGATCGCAACGAGCAGTACTTC. Translated, this is CASSSPLDRNEQYF.